One sample yielded the 22 T cell receptor beta chains listed below, sequenced in a study of blood T cell repertoires in COVID-19 (dated by TCRdb to 2018 to 2020). Library generation was performed with the immunoSEQ multiplex PCR assay. Held by TCRdb, this immuneACCESS table contains in-frame sequences only and omits some clones. Under half of the omission traces to an unresolved V gene where checked; the cause of the rest is unknown. The sample data list about 320,000 clones, and 90% of these were observed just once. Jointly, the top ten make up roughly 3.6% of the sample. Sequences were obtained from PBMCs or T cells enriched from blood (not recorded which). The receptor set was obtained from a woman between 25 and 40 years old who had been exposed to COVID-19.

The V and J genes are TRBV7-8 and TRBJ1-2; weak D call: TRBD1 (5 bases). This CDR3 spans 12 amino acids. Per germline, CDR1 SGHVS and CDR2 FQNEAQ. Trimming cost V 5 bases and J 14 bases, with 18 bases left between them. CDR3 coding DNA: TGTGCCAGCAGCCCAACCGGAGGGGCTCAGACCTTC. Translation: CASSPTGGAQTF.

The chain combines TRBV7-8 with TRBJ2-7; a possible D gene is TRBD1 (5 bases). The ends were cut back, 0 bases at V and 2 bases at J, with 14 bases in the middle. The CDR3 has 16 residues. CDR1 is SGHVS, CDR2 FQNEAQ, per germline. Here the CDR3 DNA reads TGTGCCAGCAGCTTAGCGCGGACAAAAGTCCCCTACGAGCAGTACTTC. Its translation is CASSLARTKVPYEQYF.

The chain uses TRBV5-4 and TRBJ2-7, with 8 nucleotides matching TRBD1. The ends lost 3 bases at V and 0 bases at J; junction bases unmatched: 8. Germline lookup yields CDR1 SGHNT and CDR2 YYREEE (reference sequence). The CDR3 is 16 amino acids. The CDR3 bases are TGTGCCAGCAGCTATGAGGGACAGGTCTACTCCTACGAGCAGTACTTC. Amino acid sequence: CASSYEGQVYSYEQYF.

The V and J genes are TRBV27 and TRBJ1-1, with 7 bases identical to TRBD1. Germline-derived CDR1 and CDR2 are MNHEY and SMNVEV (reference sequence). This CDR3 has 15 amino acids. With V trimmed by 1 base and J by 7 bases, 9 bases remained unmatched. In nucleotides, the CDR3 is TGTGCCAGCAGTTTATGGTCCGGGACAGCTGATGAAGCTTTCTTT. Its protein is CASSLWSGTADEAFF.

The genes are TRBV6-2 or TRBV6-3 and TRBJ2-7; TRBD2 matches 11 bases. The CDR3 is 20 residues long. The germline gives CDR1 MNHEY, CDR2 SVGEGT. V trimming: 0 bases; J trimming: 0 bases; junction bases outside the gene matches: 13. CDR3 amino acids: CASSYSPTSGGIYTSYEQYF. DNA for the CDR3: TGTGCCAGCAGTTACTCACCCACTAGCGGGGGTATCTATACCTCCTACGAGCAGTACTTC.

There are a few counts of this clone. V gene TRBV21-1 combines with J gene TRBJ2-7; the table's D call of TRBD1 was not tested on the DNA. TRBV21-1 is assigned pseudogene status. The CDR3 length is 18 residues. CDR3 loop: CASSKATLQGAGPYEQYF. The CDR3 coding sequence is TGTGCCAGCAGCAAAGCGACCCTCCAGGGGGCAGGCCCCTACGAGCAGTACTTC.

V is TRBV19 and J is TRBJ1-1; D not certain. This CDR3 is built from 13 residues. Germline CDR1 is LNHDA and CDR2 is SQIVND (reference sequence). Trimming took off 5 bases at V and 0 bases at J, with 7 bases between the two ends. The CDR3 DNA follows: TGTGCCAGTAGTGGACTTTTGAACACTGAAGCTTTCTTT. Translated: CASSGLLNTEAFF.

The gene calls are TRBV19 and TRBJ1-2; TRBD1 matches 8 bases. Germline CDR1 LNHDA, CDR2 SQIVND (reference sequence). The ends lost 9 bases at V and 5 bases at J; junction bases unmatched: 26. This CDR3 is 19 amino acids long. CDR3: CASQSDFLAMSGGFYGYTF. CDR3 nucleotide sequence: TGTGCCAGCCAAAGCGATTTTCTCGCGATGTCAGGGGGCTTTTATGGCTACACCTTC.

The chain combines TRBV5-1 with TRBJ2-1; D gene uncertain. The CDR3 runs 13 residues. V lost 4 bases and J lost 5, with 10 bases in between. CDR1 and CDR2 from the germline V gene are SGHRS and YFSETQ. Here the CDR3 DNA reads TGCGCCAGCAGCCCTGGGCGCGACAATGAGCAGTTCTTC. It specifies CASSPGRDNEQFF. Filled out from reference TRBV5-1 and TRBJ2-1, the complete variable domain reads KAGVTQTPRYLIKTRGQQVTLSCSPISGHRSVSWYQQTPGQGLQFLFEYFSETQRNKGNFPGRFSGRQFSNSRSEMNVSTLELGDSALYLCASSPGRDNEQFFGPGTRLTVL.

In its sample, this clone was seen once. The V and J genes are TRBV7-9 and TRBJ2-7, with 9 bases identical to TRBD2. Per germline, CDR1 SEHNR and CDR2 FQNEAQ (reference sequence). Trimming took 0 bases from V and 0 from J; bases not matched to a gene: 0. The CDR3 covers 15 residues. The CDR3 DNA sequence: TGTGCCAGCAGCTTAGCGCGGGGGGGCTCCTACGAGCAGTACTTC. Amino acid sequence: CASSLARGGSYEQYF.

The chain employs TRBV6-4 and TRBJ1-5; weak D call: TRBD1 (6 bases). Germline loops: CDR1 MRHNA, CDR2 SNTAGT. The V end lost 0 bases, the J end lost 3 bases, and 15 bases lay between the germline ends. There are 17 residues in the CDR3. DNA of the CDR3: TGTGCCAGCAGTGACTCGGGACAACGAGACGACAATCAGCCCCAGCATTTT. Residues: CASSDSGQRDDNQPQHF.

The chain joins TRBV7-9 to TRBJ1-2; D is ambiguous. Trimming stripped 7 bases from V and 3 bases from J, with 12 bases between. CDR1 is SEHNR, CDR2 FQNEAQ, per germline (reference sequence). This CDR3 comprises 13 residues. The CDR3: CASTKDFYYGYTF. The CDR3 nucleotides are TGTGCCAGCACCAAAGACTTTTACTATGGCTACACCTTC.

The chain carries TRBV19 and TRBJ1-4; D gene unclear. The CDR3 contains 16 residues. The V end was cut by 0 bases, the J end by 2 bases, with 10 bases between. The germline CDR1 and CDR2 sequences are LNHDA and SQIVND (reference sequence). CDR3 sequence (DNA): TGTGCCAGTAGTATAGATCGCCTAGCGACTAATGAAAAACTGTTTTTT. Its translation is CASSIDRLATNEKLFF.

V is TRBV11-1 and J is TRBJ2-1; D possibly corresponds to TRBD2 (6 bases). CDR1 and CDR2 (germline): SGHAT, FQDESV (reference sequence). The V gene lost 0 bases and the J gene lost 7 bases, with 22 bases spanning the gap. This CDR3 comprises 18 residues. The CDR3 sequence: CASSLATGGGGSLNEQFF. In DNA form, the CDR3 reads TGTGCCAGCAGCTTAGCAACAGGAGGTGGGGGGAGTCTGAATGAGCAGTTCTTC.

The rearrangement links TRBV7-2 to TRBJ2-7; tentatively, D is TRBD2 (6 bases). Germline V gene lookup returns CDR1 SGHTA and CDR2 FQGNSA. The CDR3 is 14 amino acids. The V end was cut by 3 bases, the J end by 0 bases, with 9 bases between. The DNA for the CDR3 is TGTGCCAGCAGCTTTACGGGGGTCTCCTACGAGCAGTACTTC. Translated: CASSFTGVSYEQYF.

The chain recombines TRBV30 with TRBJ1-5; D may be TRBD1 (6 bases). Trimming took off 1 base at V and 7 bases at J, with 17 bases between the two ends. The CDR3 totals 15 residues. CDR1 is GTSNPN, CDR2 SVGIG, per germline (reference sequence). The CDR3, as DNA: TGTGCCTGGAGTGCCCCAGGGGCAGGGGACCAGCCCCAGCATTTT. Translation gives CAWSAPGAGDQPQHF.

V usage is TRBV7-8 and J usage is TRBJ1-4, with D tentatively TRBD1 (5 bases). CDR3 length: 14 residues. CDR1 SGHVS and CDR2 FQNEAQ come from the germline V gene. V lost 1 base, J lost 4 bases, and 7 bases lay in between. This CDR3 is CASSLGGVNEKLFF. In DNA form, the CDR3 reads TGTGCCAGCAGCTTAGGGGGGGTTAATGAAAAACTGTTTTTT.

The V call is TRBV15, the J call TRBJ2-5; D is unresolved. The CDR3 loop spans 17 amino acids. Deletions cut 4 bases from V and 4 bases from J, with 22 bases between. Germline lookup yields CDR1 LNHNV and CDR2 YYDKDF (reference sequence). As DNA, the CDR3 is TGTGCCACCAGCACCTCCGGTGGGTCCCGGCGCGGAGAGACCCAGTACTTC. It codes for CATSTSGGSRRGETQYF.

This clone was seen once. The V gene is TRBV25-1, the J gene TRBJ1-2; possible D gene TRBD1, 6 bases. Germline V CDR1 and CDR2: MGHDK, SYGVNS. CDR3 length equals 14 residues. Trimming shortened V by 8 bases and J by 4 bases, and 17 bases separated the two germline ends. The CDR3 spells CASGRGGASYGYTF. The CDR3 DNA is TGTGCCAGCGGGCGCGGGGGCGCTTCCTATGGCTACACCTTC.

The chain combines TRBV18 with TRBJ1-1, with D perhaps TRBD1 (6 bases). The CDR3 has 14 amino acids. Germline lookup yields CDR1 KGHSH and CDR2 LQKENI. The ends were cut back, 2 bases at V and 4 bases at J, with 11 bases in the middle. The CDR3 reads CASSPTGRVTEAFF. DNA of the CDR3: TGTGCCAGCTCACCAACAGGGCGGGTCACTGAAGCTTTCTTT.

This clone was counted a single time. The chain combines TRBV24-1 with TRBJ2-1; possibly TRBD1 for D (6 bases). The ends were cut back, 2 bases at V and 9 bases at J, with 10 bases in the middle. The CDR3 extends over 13 amino acids. Germline CDR1 KGHDR, CDR2 SFDVKD. CDR3 sequence reads: CATSDSGQSEQFF. The CDR3 DNA sequence: TGTGCCACCAGTGATTCGGGACAAAGTGAGCAGTTCTTC.

In its sample, this clone was seen once. J is TRBJ2-7 and V is TRBV4-3; 10 bases agree with TRBD1. J gave up 2 bases and V 4 bases, and 5 bases lay outside the gene matches. The CDR3 has 15 residues. Looked up from germline, CDR1 is LGHNA and CDR2 is YSLEER. CDR3 sequence (DNA): TGCGCCAGCAGCCCGGGGACAGGGGTCACCTACGAGCAGTACTTC. Its protein product is CASSPGTGVTYEQYF.